Many counts were recorded for the clone carrying this TCR beta chain. The antigen remains unidentified. This sample is part of a study of neurological immune-mediated disorders. The controls, all healthy individuals, were blood bank volunteers in Maryland, USA. Unsorted libraries were prepared from 2 million PBMCs held at -80 C. Study-level findings and limits: HTLV-1-associated myelopathy displayed the greatest TCR clonal expansion, and multiple sclerosis exhibited the smallest, lower than that of healthy controls.

TCRdb analysed the 5' RACE reads with MiXCR anew, one entry per CDR3 protein. This sample yields some 25,000 distinct CDR3 sequences, of which more than 6% are seen a single time; over 4% belongs to the top ten. The source of this sequence is a woman in her thirties or forties in good health. Sample: PBMCs.

The CDR3 sequence is CASKQRSSYNEQFF. In DNA, the CDR3 is TGCGCCAGCAAACAGAGGAGCTCCTACAATGAGCAGTTCTTC. The chain combines TRBV10-2 with TRBJ2-1; the D is unclear. V lost 7 bases and J 0 bases, leaving 10 bases between the germline ends. Germline CDR1 WSHSY, CDR2 SAAADI. The CDR3 totals 14 residues.